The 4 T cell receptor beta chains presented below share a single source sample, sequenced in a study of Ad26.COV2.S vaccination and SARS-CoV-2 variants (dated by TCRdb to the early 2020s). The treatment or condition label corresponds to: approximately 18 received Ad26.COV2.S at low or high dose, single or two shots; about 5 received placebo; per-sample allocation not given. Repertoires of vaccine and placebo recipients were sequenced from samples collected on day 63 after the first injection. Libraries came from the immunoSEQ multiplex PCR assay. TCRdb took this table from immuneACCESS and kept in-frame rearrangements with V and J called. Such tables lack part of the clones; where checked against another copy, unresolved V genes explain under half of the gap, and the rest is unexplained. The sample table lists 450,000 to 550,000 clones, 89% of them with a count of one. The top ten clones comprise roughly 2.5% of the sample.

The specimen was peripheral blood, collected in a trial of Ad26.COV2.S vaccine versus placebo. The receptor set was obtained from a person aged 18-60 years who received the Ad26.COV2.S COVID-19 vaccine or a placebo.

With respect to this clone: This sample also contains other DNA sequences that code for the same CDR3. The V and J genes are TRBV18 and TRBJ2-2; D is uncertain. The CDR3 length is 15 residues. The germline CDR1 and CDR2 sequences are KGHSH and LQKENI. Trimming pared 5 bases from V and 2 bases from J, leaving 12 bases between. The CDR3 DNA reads TGTGCCAGCTCAGGTCTTGGTCTAAACACCGGGGAGCTGTTTTTT. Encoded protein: CASSGLGLNTGELFF. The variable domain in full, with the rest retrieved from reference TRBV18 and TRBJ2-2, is NAGVMQNPRHLVRRRGQEARLRCSPMKGHSHVYWYRQLPEEGLKFMVYLQKENIIDESGMPKERFSAEFPKEGPSILRIQQVVRGDSAAYFCASSGLGLNTGELFFGEGSRLTVL.

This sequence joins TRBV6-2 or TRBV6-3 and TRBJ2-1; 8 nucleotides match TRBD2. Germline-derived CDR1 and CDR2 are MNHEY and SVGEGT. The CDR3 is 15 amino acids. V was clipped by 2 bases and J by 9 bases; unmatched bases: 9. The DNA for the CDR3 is TGTGCCAGCAGTTACCCGGGACTAGTAATTCGTGAGCAGTTCTTC. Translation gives CASSYPGLVIREQFF.

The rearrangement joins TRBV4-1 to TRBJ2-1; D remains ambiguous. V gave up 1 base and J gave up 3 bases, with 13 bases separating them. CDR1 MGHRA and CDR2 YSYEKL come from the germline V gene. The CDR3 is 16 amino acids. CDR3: CASSQVLGGSYNEQFF. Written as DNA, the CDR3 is TGCGCCAGCAGCCAAGTTTTGGGCGGTAGCTACAATGAGCAGTTCTTC.

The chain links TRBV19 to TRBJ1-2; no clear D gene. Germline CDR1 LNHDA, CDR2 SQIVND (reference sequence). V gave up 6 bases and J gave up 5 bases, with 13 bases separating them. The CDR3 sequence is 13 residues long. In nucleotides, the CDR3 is TGTGCCAGTAGAATTGGGCAGACTTATGGCTACACCTTC. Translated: CASRIGQTYGYTF.